The 24 T cell receptor beta chains below come from one sample, sequenced in a study of immune evolution from preneoplasia to lung adenocarcinoma. Sequenced by immunoSEQ multiplex PCR; TCRdb stores in-frame clones only, minus some. The sample lists fewer than 2,000 clones; about 88% were seen once. The sequencing input was FFPE tissue from an adenomatous hyperplasia lung lesion. Subset indicated: atypical adenomatous hyperplasia (AAH), lung preneoplasia. The source is a donor of 70 years or more with lung adenocarcinoma.

The chain links TRBV19 to TRBJ1-5, with 7 nucleotides matching TRBD1. The germline gives CDR1 LNHDA, CDR2 SQIVND (reference sequence). The CDR3 length is 13 residues. After removal of 9 bases from V and 3 bases from J, the junction contained 5 bases not matched to a gene. Written as DNA, the CDR3 is TGTGCCAGCTGGGACAGTTCCAATCAGCCCCAGCATTTT. Translated: CASWDSSNQPQHF.

V and J are TRBV5-1 and TRBJ1-2; 7 bases fit TRBD1. The junction had 10 bases not matched to a gene; V was cut back by 0 bases and J by 8 bases. The germline V gene has CDR1 SGHRS and CDR2 YFSETQ. The CDR3 sequence is 15 residues long. CDR3 protein: CASSLDLDRDSGYTF. The CDR3 region has the DNA TGCGCCAGCAGCTTGGACTTAGACAGGGATAGCGGCTACACCTTC.

The CDR3 DNA follows: TGTGCCAGCAGCGCCGGGGGGGGACTAGGATCCTATGAGCAGTTCTTC. The encoded protein is CASSAGGGLGSYEQFF. V is TRBV9 and J is TRBJ2-1, with TRBD2 identical over 8 bases. V shed 3 bases and J 8 bases; nucleotides not matched to a gene: 13. CDR3 length: 16 amino acids. Germline CDR1 is SGDLS and CDR2 is YYNGEE.

The chain couples TRBV7-3 to TRBJ2-6; D remains unclear. CDR3 length equals 18 residues. The germline gives CDR1 SGHTA, CDR2 FQGTGA. V was trimmed by 5 bases and J by 5 bases, leaving 22 bases between them. The CDR3 coding sequence is TGTGCCAGCAGCGCTGTTTCACGCTTACAAAGTCGGGCCAACGTCCTGACTTTC. Its translation: CASSAVSRLQSRANVLTF.

The chain recombines TRBV7-2 with TRBJ2-5; D possibly corresponds to TRBD2 (6 bases). The CDR3 sequence is 14 residues long. The V gene's germline CDR1 is SGHTA and CDR2 FQGNSA. V was cut by 1 base and J by 4 bases, with 10 bases left in between. The DNA for the CDR3 is TGTGCCAGCAGCTTAGGGAGGGGAGGAGAGACCCAGTACTTC. Protein product: CASSLGRGGETQYF.

This sequence joins TRBV19 and TRBJ1-5; D is possibly TRBD1 (5 bases). CDR1 is LNHDA, CDR2 SQIVND, per germline (reference sequence). The CDR3 runs to 15 residues. With 2 bases removed from V and 6 bases from J, the gap between germline ends came to 14 bases. CDR3 sequence (DNA): TGTGCCAGTAGTATAAGGGGAGTAACATTTCAGCCCCAGCATTTT. It specifies CASSIRGVTFQPQHF.

V gene TRBV7-6 combines with J gene TRBJ2-3; D unresolved. V was cut by 4 bases and J by 0 bases, with 8 bases left in between. Germline assignment: CDR1 SGHVS and CDR2 FNYEAQ. The CDR3 has 14 amino acids. The CDR3, as DNA: TGTGCCAGCAGCTCAAGGGATAGCACAGATACGCAGTATTTT. Protein: CASSSRDSTDTQYF.

The chain combines TRBV7-7 with TRBJ2-6; D is possibly TRBD2 (5 bases). The CDR3 is 17 amino acids. Trimming left V 4 bases short and J 5 bases short, with 18 bases between. Germline-derived CDR1 and CDR2 are SSHAT and FNYEAQ (reference sequence). CDR3 coding DNA: TGTGCCAGCAGCTCGGGAAGGCCACAAAGTCGGGCCAACGTCCTGACTTTC. Protein sequence: CASSSGRPQSRANVLTF.

The chain couples TRBV21-1 to TRBJ2-1; whether TRBD2, the table's D call, matches the DNA was not checked. TRBV21-1 is assigned pseudogene status. The CDR3 runs 18 residues. In DNA, the CDR3 is TGTGCCAGCAGCAAAGAAGGGCCAGCGGGAGGGACATGGAATGAGCAGTTCTTC. Translated: CASSKEGPAGGTWNEQFF.

The CDR3 coding sequence is TGCGCCAGCAGCCCCGAGGCAGGGAACACTGAAGCTTTCTTT. Translated, it gives CASSPEAGNTEAFF. This chain joins TRBV4-3 and TRBJ1-1, with D unclear. The CDR3 extends over 14 amino acids. Germline loops: CDR1 LGHNA, CDR2 YSLEER. The V gene lost 4 bases and the J gene lost 1 base, with 10 bases spanning the gap.

This clone was seen just once. The chain carries TRBV5-4 and TRBJ2-3; D not resolved. This CDR3 is built from 13 residues. V lost 4 bases and J 5 bases, leaving 11 bases between the germline ends. CDR1 is SGHNT, CDR2 YYREEE, per germline (reference sequence). CDR3 sequence reads: CASSPEVLDTQYF. DNA for the CDR3: TGTGCCAGCAGCCCCGAGGTTTTAGATACGCAGTATTTT.

The chain links TRBV6-1 to TRBJ1-2; D unclear. Germline V gene data show CDR1 as MNHNS and CDR2 as SASEGT. This CDR3 spans 13 amino acids. Trimming left V 8 bases short and J 6 bases short, with 16 bases between. The CDR3 nucleotides read TGTGCCAGCTATGGGCCCCTCGTGGATGGCTACACCTTC. Its protein is CASYGPLVDGYTF.

The chain combines TRBV19 with TRBJ2-7, with TRBD1 as a possible D gene (5 bases). The CDR3 sequence is 15 residues long. Looked up from germline, CDR1 is LNHDA and CDR2 is SQIVND (reference sequence). The V and J ends lost 6 bases and 1 base respectively, with 16 bases between them. The CDR3 loop reads CASSKASTESYEQYF. The CDR3 DNA is TGTGCCAGTAGCAAAGCGTCGACAGAATCCTACGAGCAGTACTTC.

V and J are TRBV10-3 and TRBJ2-3; D perhaps matches TRBD1 (5 bases). CDR1 is ENHRY and CDR2 is SYGVKD in the germline V gene. The CDR3 loop spans 15 amino acids. V was shortened by 8 bases and J by 2 bases, with 17 bases between the two germline ends. CDR3 bases: TGTGCCATCCGGCCTGGGGCAGGTGTCACAGATACGCAGTATTTT. Its translation is CAIRPGAGVTDTQYF.

This clone has more than one count but fewer than ten. Other DNA variants within this sample encode the same CDR3. The gene calls are TRBV7-3 and TRBJ2-1; D not certain. The CDR3 consists of 14 residues. V lost 5 bases to trimming and J lost 9 bases, with 17 bases between them. The germline CDR1 and CDR2 sequences are SGHTA and FQGTGA. The CDR3 region is CASSLSPRWGEQFF. CDR3 coding DNA: TGTGCCAGCAGCCTTAGCCCTCGCTGGGGTGAGCAGTTCTTC.

The chain recombines TRBV7-9 with TRBJ2-7; unclear D gene. This CDR3 spans 13 amino acids. Germline V gene sequence: CDR1 SEHNR, CDR2 FQNEAQ (reference sequence). V was pared by 1 base and J by 5 bases, with 9 bases between. CDR3 in amino acids: CASSLDNSDEQYF. In DNA form, the CDR3 reads TGTGCCAGCAGCTTAGACAACAGCGACGAGCAGTACTTC.

This rearrangement joins TRBV30 to TRBJ1-2; TRBD1 might be the D (5 bases). The CDR3 has 13 residues. Between the trimmed V and J ends, which lost 4 bases and 3 bases, there was a span of 12 bases. Germline CDR1 reads GTSNPN; CDR2 reads SVGIG (reference sequence). The CDR3 DNA is TGTGCCTGGACGGGGGGGTCGCACTATGGCTACACCTTC. This encodes CAWTGGSHYGYTF.

In this sample, this clone turned up once. The J gene is TRBJ2-1, the V gene TRBV7-2; D is possibly TRBD1 (5 bases). This CDR3 is 15 amino acids long. Trimming removed 5 bases at V and 8 bases at J, with 19 bases between. In germline, CDR1 is SGHTA, CDR2 FQGNSA. CDR3 residues: CASSPSGIRVDEQFF. The CDR3, as DNA: TGTGCCAGCAGCCCGTCAGGGATAAGAGTCGATGAGCAGTTCTTC. The complete variable domain, with remaining parts taken from reference TRBV7-2 and TRBJ2-1, reads GAGVSQSPSNKVTEKGKDVELRCDPISGHTALYWYRQSLGQGLEFLIYFQGNSAPDKSGLPSDRFSAERTGGSVSTLTIQRTQQEDSAVYLCASSPSGIRVDEQFFGPGTRLTVL.

The chain employs TRBV21-1 and TRBJ1-2; the table's D call, TRBD1, has no DNA check behind it. TRBV21-1 is a pseudogene segment. The CDR3 length is 15 residues. CDR3 protein: CASSKREQVFSGYTF. Here the CDR3 DNA reads TGTGCCAGCAGCAAACGAGAACAGGTTTTCTCTGGCTACACCTTC.

CDR3 region: CASKLGAGTEAFF. For the CDR3, the DNA is TGTGCCAGCAAACTTGGGGCGGGCACTGAAGCTTTCTTT. This chain connects TRBV27 to TRBJ1-1; D may be TRBD1 (5 bases). This CDR3 contains 13 residues. Between the trimmed V and J ends, which lost 7 bases and 4 bases, there was a span of 13 bases. Germline V gene lookup returns CDR1 MNHEY and CDR2 SMNVEV (reference sequence).

The rearrangement links TRBV7-2 to TRBJ2-1; 7 bases are a match to TRBD1. The junction had 3 bases not matched to a gene; V was cut back by 4 bases and J by 0 bases. CDR1 is SGHTA and CDR2 is FQGNSA in the germline V gene. This CDR3 has 15 amino acids. The CDR3 spells CASSYRDSSYNEQFF. The DNA for the CDR3 is TGTGCCAGCAGCTACCGGGACAGCTCCTACAATGAGCAGTTCTTC.

DNA for the CDR3: TGTGCCAGCAGCGGGGGGGACAGGGGATTATACGAGCAGTACTTC. Translation gives CASSGGDRGLYEQYF. The rearrangement links TRBV5-6 to TRBJ2-7; 10 nucleotides match TRBD1. The germline gives CDR1 SGHDT, CDR2 YYEEEE. This CDR3 region has 15 residues. The ends lost 4 bases at V and 4 bases at J; junction bases unmatched: 8.

The rearrangement joins TRBV7-8 to TRBJ2-7; perhaps D is TRBD1 or TRBD2 (5 bases each). Germline V lookup: CDR1 SGHVS, CDR2 FQNEAQ. The V end was cut by 0 bases, the J end by 3 bases, with 9 bases between. CDR3 size: 14 residues. The CDR3 DNA reads as TGTGCCAGCAGCTTAGCGGGACGAGACTACGAGCAGTACTTC. Amino acid sequence: CASSLAGRDYEQYF.

The CDR3 nucleotides are TGTGCCAGTAGTATGGCCTCTGGGGCCAACGTCCTGACTTTC. It specifies CASSMASGANVLTF. V usage is TRBV19 and J usage is TRBJ2-6; D is ambiguous. V lost 3 bases, J lost 0 bases, and 3 bases lay in between. Germline lookup yields CDR1 LNHDA and CDR2 SQIVND (reference sequence). The CDR3 is made up of 14 amino acids. Full variable domain (outside the CDR3, taken from reference TRBV19 and TRBJ2-6): DGGITQSPKYLFRKEGQNVTLSCEQNLNHDAMYWYRQDPGQGLRLIYYSQIVNDFQKGDIAEGYSVSREKKESFPLTVTSAQKNPTAFYLCASSMASGANVLTFGAGSRLTVL.